This T cell receptor beta chain was profiled in a study of molecular identifiers for immune sequencing clone quantification. Worth noting for this clonotype: One base away lies a much larger clone, so this may be a sequencing read error.

One entry per CDR3 protein, called by TCRdb with MiXCR from the PCR reads. The sample yields over 600,000 distinct CDR3 sequences, about 20% seen once. The CDR3 is 14 amino acids. The material sequenced was naive CD8+ T cells from blood, with Jurkat cell RNA spiked in. The subset is: FACS-sorted CD8+CD4-CCR7+CD45RA+ naive T cells. The clonotype was recovered from a human donor in good health. Some libraries in this study had Jurkat cell RNA spiked in. The chain employs TRBV5-3 and TRBJ2-2; D is possibly TRBD2 (5 bases). Being an ORF, TRBV5-3 has a function that is uncertain. CDR3 loop: CASSLDWSTGELFF. CDR3 nucleotide sequence: TGTGCCAGCAGCTTGGACTGGAGCACCGGGGAGCTGTTTTTT.